This TCR beta chain was sequenced in a study of T cells in Graves' hyperthyroidism and ophthalmopathy. Study background: The initial diagnosis was the point when peripheral blood was collected, ahead of any treatment. Findings of the study overall: Also found in blood were most expanded thyroid clonotypes above 0.001.

Using RNA transcripts as the source, TCR beta CDR3 regions were amplified. The HTBI primer set was used in a first-round RT-PCR of the TCR CDR3. MiXCR was run by TCRdb on the multiplex PCR reads, yielding one entry per CDR3 protein. The repertoire consists of some 570,000 distinct CDR3 sequences, with roughly 17% occurring once and the leading ten covering 17%. Germline V CDR1 and CDR2: ENHRY, SYGVKD. The CDR3 covers 13 residues. V dropped 4 bases and J dropped 2 bases, with 8 bases sitting between them. Only a few counts were recorded for this clonotype. Its antigen remains unknown. Subjects with ophthalmopathy showed a Clinical Activity Score no lower than 3, a NOSPECS grade no lower than 4, and a duration shorter than 3 months.

The clonotype was recovered from a woman aged 18-30 years with Graves' ophthalmopathy. The V and J genes are TRBV10-3 and TRBJ1-2; no reliable D call. Input material: blood. As DNA, the CDR3 is TGTGCCATCAGTGGGATCAGGAACTATGGCTACACCTTC. Encoded protein: CAISGIRNYGYTF.